Listed here are 24 T cell receptor beta chains from one sample, sequenced in a study of cytomegalovirus exposure and HLA in healthy donors. Primers for the PCR totalled 60 Vbeta and 13 Jbeta. Sequencing was performed with immunoSEQ multiplex PCR; in TCRdb, only in-frame clones are kept and a portion is missing. The sample records 72,000 or so clones, roughly 68% being singletons. Sequenced material: PBMCs. The receptors were sampled from a woman aged 50 to 60 in good health and CMV-seronegative.

The chain employs TRBV5-1 and TRBJ2-4; no definite D call. CDR1 SGHRS and CDR2 YFSETQ come from the germline V gene. Trimming left V 1 base short and J 9 bases short, with 14 bases between. The CDR3 spans 14 residues. CDR3: CASSLSTAQAIQYF. DNA for the CDR3: TGCGCCAGCAGCTTGTCCACCGCCCAGGCCATTCAGTACTTC.

J is TRBJ2-7 and V is TRBV6-6; the match to TRBD2 covers 14 bases. Trimming took 4 bases from V and 2 from J; bases not matched to a gene: 1. Per germline, CDR1 MNHNY and CDR2 SVGAGI (reference sequence). This CDR3 is 15 amino acids long. The CDR3, as DNA: TGTGCCAGCAGTTTGACTAGCGGGAGGGCCTACGAGCAGTACTTC. Residues: CASSLTSGRAYEQYF.

V and J are TRBV5-1 and TRBJ2-2; unclear D gene. V was trimmed by 1 base and J by 4 bases, leaving 11 bases between them. This CDR3 contains 15 residues. Germline-derived CDR1 and CDR2 are SGHRS and YFSETQ. CDR3 sequence reads: CASSLQGAPTGELFF. CDR3 DNA: TGCGCCAGCAGCTTGCAAGGAGCCCCCACCGGGGAGCTGTTTTTT.

This clone appeared a few times. CDR3 in amino acids: CASSWEGGGTQYF. In DNA form, the CDR3 reads TGTGCCAGCAGCTGGGAGGGGGGAGGAACCCAGTACTTC. This chain joins TRBV5-4 and TRBJ2-5; TRBD2 might be the D (7 bases). The V end was cut by 3 bases, the J end by 8 bases, with 14 bases between. Per germline, CDR1 SGHNT and CDR2 YYREEE (reference sequence). CDR3 length: 13 residues.

This clone has just one count. The chain couples TRBV4-3 to TRBJ1-5, with TRBD1 matching over 10 bases. The V segment lost 0 bases and the J segment 10 bases; nucleotides outside the gene matches: 6. This CDR3 comprises 15 residues. Germline V CDR1 and CDR2: LGHNA, YSLEER. The CDR3 loop reads CASSQDGTGVEPQHF. CDR3 DNA sequence: TGCGCCAGCAGCCAAGATGGGACAGGGGTTGAACCCCAGCATTTT.

The CDR3 sequence is CATSRDLTLAGTETQYF. In DNA form, the CDR3 reads TGTGCCACCAGCAGAGATCTTACACTAGCGGGAACAGAGACCCAGTACTTC. The chain employs TRBV15 and TRBJ2-5; 10 positions match TRBD2. V gave up 0 bases and J gave up 4 bases; unmatched junction bases: 8. The CDR3 runs to 17 residues. The germline V gene has CDR1 LNHNV and CDR2 YYDKDF (reference sequence). Filled out from reference TRBV15 and TRBJ2-5, the complete variable domain reads DAMVIQNPRYQVTQFGKPVTLSCSQTLNHNVMYWYQQKSSQAPKLLFHYYDKDFNNEADTPDNFQSRRPNTSFCFLDIRSPGLGDTAMYLCATSRDLTLAGTETQYFGPGTRLLVL.

The chain combines TRBV14 with TRBJ1-1; D gene unclear. Trimming removed 0 bases at V and 4 bases at J, with 9 bases between. The CDR3 loop spans 14 amino acids. CDR1 and CDR2 (germline): SGHDN, FVKESK. The CDR3 DNA is TGTGCCAGCAGCCAAGATCCGGAGGTCACTGAAGCTTTCTTT. Its protein is CASSQDPEVTEAFF. Based on the CDR3 plus reference TRBV14 and TRBJ1-1, the full variable domain is EAGVTQFPSHSVIEKGQTVTLRCDPISGHDNLYWYRRVMGKEIKFLLHFVKESKQDESGMPNNRFLAERTGGTYSTLKVQPAELEDSGVYFCASSQDPEVTEAFFGQGTRLTVV.

V is TRBV7-3 and J is TRBJ2-1; 9 nucleotides line up with TRBD2. The germline V gene has CDR1 SGHTA and CDR2 FQGTGA. This CDR3 comprises 16 residues. J gave up 1 base and V 6 bases, and 7 bases lay outside the gene matches. The CDR3 DNA is TGTGCCAGCAGTTTAGCGGGAGCGGGTTCCTACAATGAGCAGTTCTTC. As protein: CASSLAGAGSYNEQFF.

In its sample, this clone was seen once. J is TRBJ1-5 and V is TRBV30; 7 nucleotides align to TRBD1. Germline lookup yields CDR1 GTSNPN and CDR2 SVGIG (reference sequence). The CDR3 consists of 13 residues. Trimming removed 4 bases from V and 7 bases from J; junction bases left unmatched: 7. The CDR3, as DNA: TGTGCCTGGACCCAGGGGGGTGGACAGCCCCAGCATTTT. Amino acids: CAWTQGGGQPQHF.

A word on this clone: One end of the junction does not line up with germline, which may come from a read error. This chain joins TRBV6-5 and TRBJ2-2; D call uncertain. CDR1 is MNHEY and CDR2 is SVGAGI in the germline V gene. The CDR3 length is 13 residues. The CDR3 nucleotides read TGTGCCAGCAGTTACGAGAACCCCGGGGAGCTGTTTTTT. This gives the protein CASSYENPGELFF.

This clone was observed a handful of times. At one end the junction does not follow the germline gene, possibly because of a read error. The chain recombines TRBV7-9 with TRBJ2-1; tentatively, D is TRBD2 (7 bases). Germline CDR1 reads SEHNR; CDR2 reads FQNEAQ (reference sequence). This CDR3 is 16 amino acids long. The CDR3 here is CSSSSHRLAEGDEQFF. CDR3 sequence (DNA): TGTTCCAGCAGCTCCCACCGTCTAGCGGAGGGGGATGAGCAGTTCTTC.

By share, this clone ranks as medium-sized. This chain joins TRBV4-2 and TRBJ2-2, with TRBD2 matching over 10 bases. The CDR3 is 15 amino acids. The trim removed 3 bases at V and 6 bases at J, leaving 4 bases unmatched. Germline CDR1 LGHNA, CDR2 YNFKEQ. The CDR3 sequence: CASSQSSGRSGELFF. The CDR3 nucleotides read TGTGCCAGCAGCCAGTCTAGCGGGAGATCCGGGGAGCTGTTTTTT.

This clone was picked up one time. This sequence joins TRBV27 and TRBJ2-7; 8 nucleotides align to TRBD1. CDR3 size: 13 residues. The germline V gene has CDR1 MNHEY and CDR2 SMNVEV (reference sequence). V shed 3 bases, J shed 3 bases, and the junction held 1 base outside the gene matches. CDR3 coding DNA: TGTGCCAGCAGTTTTGGGACAGGCTACGAGCAGTACTTC. It is translated as CASSFGTGYEQYF.

This clone turned up a few times. CDR3 sequence reads: CASSSGLGTDTQYF. CDR3 DNA sequence: TGTGCCAGCAGTTCGGGACTAGGGACAGATACGCAGTATTTT. V gene TRBV6-6 combines with J gene TRBJ2-3; 8 bases are shared with TRBD2. V shed 4 bases and J 3 bases; nucleotides not matched to a gene: 3. Germline values: CDR1 MNHNY, CDR2 SVGAGI (reference sequence). The CDR3 runs to 14 residues.

V is TRBV6-5 and J is TRBJ1-2, with TRBD1 as a possible D gene (5 bases). The CDR3 consists of 13 residues. Germline V gives CDR1 MNHEY, CDR2 SVGAGI. V lost 6 bases and J 3 bases, leaving 11 bases between the germline ends. The CDR3 spells CASSSREDYGYTF. The CDR3 nucleotides are TGTGCCAGCAGCTCCAGGGAAGACTATGGCTACACCTTC.

This clone was seen a few times. V gene TRBV30 combines with J gene TRBJ1-2; no firm D call. The CDR3 is 13 amino acids. From germline, CDR1 is GTSNPN and CDR2 SVGIG (reference sequence). Trimming cost V 0 bases and J 0 bases, with 5 bases left between them. The CDR3 DNA sequence: TGTGCCTGGAGTGTACAGCCTAACTATGGCTACACCTTC. Translating gives CAWSVQPNYGYTF.

This sequence joins TRBV5-1 and TRBJ1-1; TRBD1 agrees at 10 bases. The CDR3 runs 14 residues. Per germline, CDR1 SGHRS and CDR2 YFSETQ. After removal of 1 base from V and 10 bases from J, the junction contained 7 bases not matched to a gene. CDR3 nucleotides: TGCGCCAGCAGCTTGTGGGGGACAGGGGAAAGAGCTTTCTTT. The encoded protein is CASSLWGTGERAFF.

The rearrangement joins TRBV9 to TRBJ2-7; 10 positions match TRBD1. J gave up 3 bases and V 4 bases, and 10 bases lay outside the gene matches. This CDR3 is 16 amino acids long. Germline assignment: CDR1 SGDLS and CDR2 YYNGEE. The DNA of the CDR3 is TGTGCCAGCAGCCCCCACGATAGGACAGGGGGCTACGAGCAGTACTTC. Its translation: CASSPHDRTGGYEQYF.

This chain joins TRBV7-2 and TRBJ2-3; 7 bases are shared with TRBD2. The CDR3 runs 18 residues. V lost 0 bases, J lost 2 bases, and 11 bases stayed unmatched. CDR1 and CDR2 from the germline V gene are SGHTA and FQGNSA. The CDR3, as DNA: TGTGCCAGCAGCTTAGCGAGTCTAGCGGCCCCCTCCACAGATACGCAGTATTTT. The encoded protein is CASSLASLAAPSTDTQYF.

This chain links TRBV6-6 with TRBJ1-3; D perhaps matches TRBD1 (6 bases). Germline V CDR1 and CDR2: MNHNY, SVGAGI (reference sequence). This CDR3 is 15 amino acids long. V gave up 5 bases and J gave up 1 base, with 12 bases separating them. CDR3 bases: TGTGCCAGCAGTCACCAGGGGTTTTCTGGAAACACCATATATTTT. The encoded protein is CASSHQGFSGNTIYF.

This chain connects TRBV11-1 to TRBJ2-5, with 9 positions matching TRBD1. Germline loops: CDR1 SGHAT, CDR2 FQDESV (reference sequence). The CDR3 is made up of 14 amino acids. Trimming cost V 4 bases and J 4 bases; bases outside gene matches: 4. The CDR3 is CASSWTGAVETQYF. For the CDR3, the DNA is TGTGCCAGCAGCTGGACAGGGGCGGTAGAGACCCAGTACTTC.

The gene calls are TRBV2 and TRBJ2-7; 8 bases are shared with TRBD1. V shed 4 bases, J shed 6 bases, and the junction held 5 bases outside the gene matches. The CDR3 is 13 amino acids. Looked up from germline, CDR1 is SNHLY and CDR2 is FYNNEI. The CDR3 DNA reads TGTGCCAGCAGTGGGGACAGGTTCAGCGAGCAGTACTTC. Amino acids: CASSGDRFSEQYF. The whole variable domain, remainder taken from reference TRBV2 and TRBJ2-7, is EPEVTQTPSHQVTQMGQEVILRCVPISNHLYFYWYRQILGQKVEFLVSFYNNEISEKSEIFDDQFSVERPDGSNFTLKIRSTKLEDSAMYFCASSGDRFSEQYFGPGTRLTVT.

The gene calls are TRBV29-1 and TRBJ2-3; the match to TRBD2 covers 10 bases. Per germline, CDR1 SQVTM and CDR2 ANQGSEA. This CDR3 contains 14 residues. V was pared by 7 bases and J by 0 bases, with 4 bases of the junction left unmatched. CDR3 sequence reads: CSGKTSGSTDTQYF. CDR3 nucleotides: TGCAGCGGGAAGACTAGCGGGAGCACAGATACGCAGTATTTT.

The chain employs TRBV5-1 and TRBJ2-7, with 12 bases aligning to TRBD2. Germline CDR1 is SGHRS and CDR2 is YFSETQ. V lost 6 bases and J lost 2; bases outside the gene matches: 3. The CDR3 sequence is 14 residues long. CDR3 sequence reads: CASNLAGGTYEQYF. The CDR3 region has the DNA TGCGCCAGCAACCTAGCGGGAGGGACCTACGAGCAGTACTTC.